This entry concerns a single T cell receptor (beta chain). Its target is unknown. Germline lookup yields CDR1 ENHRY and CDR2 SYGVKD. J lost 0 bases, V lost 3 bases, and 4 bases had no gene match. This CDR3 region has 16 residues. It was with 60 Vbeta and 13 Jbeta primers that the PCR ran. Using immunoSEQ multiplex PCR, the repertoire was profiled, and TCRdb retains in-frame clones only, with some absent. The profile shows 150,000 to 200,000 clones, 81% of them singletons. This specimen belongs to a study of cytomegalovirus exposure and HLA in healthy donors. Overall study context: Earlier results showed roughly 120 million unique TCR beta sequences derived from approximately 180 million T cells.

Study-level findings and limits: Later on, an analysis tied 15,000 to 20,000 TCR beta sequences to HLA alleles at 0.05 false discovery rate. A list of 150 to 200 TCR beta chains associated with cytomegalovirus was given.

This receptor was obtained from a woman under 40 in good health and CMV-seronegative. The chain joins TRBV10-3 to TRBJ2-2, with TRBD2 identical over 7 bases. Sequencing was done on a sample of PBMCs. DNA for the CDR3: TGTGCCATCAGTGATTCCCGGGGGGCGAACACCGGGGAGCTGTTTTTT. Protein: CAISDSRGANTGELFF.